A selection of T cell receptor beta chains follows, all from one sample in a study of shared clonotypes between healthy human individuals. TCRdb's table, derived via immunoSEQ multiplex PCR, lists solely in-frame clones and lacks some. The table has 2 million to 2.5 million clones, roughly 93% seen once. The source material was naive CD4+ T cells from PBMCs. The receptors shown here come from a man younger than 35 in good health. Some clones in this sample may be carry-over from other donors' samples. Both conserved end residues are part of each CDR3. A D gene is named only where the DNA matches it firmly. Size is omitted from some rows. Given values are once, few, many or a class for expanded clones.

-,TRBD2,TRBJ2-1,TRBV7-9,TGTGCCAGCAGCTACCCGGGACTAGCGGGAGCAAATGAGCAGTTCTTC,CASSYPGLAGANEQFF
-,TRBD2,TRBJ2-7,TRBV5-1,TGCGCCAGCAGCTTGGACCCTAGCGGGAGCTACGAGCAGTACTTC,CASSLDPSGSYEQYF
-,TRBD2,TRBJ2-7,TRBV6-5,TGTGCCAGCAGTTTCGGGACTAGCGGGGAACCTTACGAGCAGTACTTC,CASSFGTSGEPYEQYF
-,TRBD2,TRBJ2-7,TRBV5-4,TGTGCCAGCAGCCTCACGGGAGGGGATTACGAGCAGTACTTC,CASSLTGGDYEQYF
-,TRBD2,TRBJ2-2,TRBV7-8,TGTGCCAGCAGTTCGGGAGGGCCAGGGGAGCTGTTTTTT,CASSSGGPGELFF
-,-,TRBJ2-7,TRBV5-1,TGCGCCAGCAGCCGGTCGGGTACCTACGAGCAGTACTTC,CASSRSGTYEQYF
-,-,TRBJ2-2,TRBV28,TGTGCCAGCAGTTTCCAGGGAAGGACCGGGGAGCTGTTTTTT,CASSFQGRTGELFF
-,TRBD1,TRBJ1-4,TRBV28,TGTGCCAGCAGCCGAGGGACAGGGTTGGCCGGTAATGAAAAACTGTTTTTT,CASSRGTGLAGNEKLFF
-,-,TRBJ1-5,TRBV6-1,TGTGCCAGCAGTGAGTCCAGTAGCAATCAGCCCCAGCATTTT,CASSESSSNQPQHF
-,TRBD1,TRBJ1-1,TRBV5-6,TGTGCCAGCAGCTTCCGGACAGGGGGCTACACTGAAGCTTTCTTT,CASSFRTGGYTEAFF
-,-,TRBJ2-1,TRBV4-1,TGCGCCAGCAGCCAAGAAAGGACTGGGCGAGAGCAGTTCTTC,CASSQERTGREQFF
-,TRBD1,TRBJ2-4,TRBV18,TGTGCCAGCTCACCTCCGGGACAGGGGAAAAACATTCAGTACTTC,CASSPPGQGKNIQYF
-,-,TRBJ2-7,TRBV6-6,TGTGCCAGCAGTTCCACCGGGCCTCCCCTAGGCGAGCAGTACTTC,CASSSTGPPLGEQYF
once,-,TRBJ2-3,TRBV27,TGTGCCACCCAACCATGGCGCACAGATACGCAGTATTTT,CATQPWRTDTQYF
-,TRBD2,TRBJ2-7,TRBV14,TGTGCCAGCAGCCAAGTTCGGGCTAGCGGAGTTTACGAGCAGTACTTC,CASSQVRASGVYEQYF
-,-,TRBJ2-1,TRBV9,TGTGCCAGCAGCCGGGGCTCCTACAATGAGCAGTTCTTC,CASSRGSYNEQFF
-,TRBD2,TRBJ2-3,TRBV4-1,TGCGCCAGCAGCCCCGGGACTAGCGGCATCGTCGGCACAGATACGCAGTATTTT,CASSPGTSGIVGTDTQYF
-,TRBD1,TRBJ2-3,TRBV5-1,TGCGCCAGCAGTTCCGGGACAGGAGGGAGCACAGATACGCAGTATTTT,CASSSGTGGSTDTQYF
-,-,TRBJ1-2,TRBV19,TGTGCCAGTGAACCGGGACCCCCAAAGGACTATGGCTACACCTTC,CASEPGPPKDYGYTF
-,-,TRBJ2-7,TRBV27,TGTGCCAGCAGTCCAGACCCCCCTAGGAACCCCAGAGACTACGAGCAGTACTTC,CASSPDPPRNPRDYEQYF
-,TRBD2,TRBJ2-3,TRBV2,TGTGCCAGCAGTGCTAGCGGGTCCGCCCAAGATACGCAGTATTTT,CASSASGSAQDTQYF
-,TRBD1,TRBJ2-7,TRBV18,TGTGCCAGCTCACCAGACAGGGTCCGCTCCTACGAGCAGTACTTC,CASSPDRVRSYEQYF
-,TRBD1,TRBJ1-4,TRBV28,TGTGCCAGCAGTCCCCGGGACAGGGGAGGAAAACTGTTTTTT,CASSPRDRGGKLFF
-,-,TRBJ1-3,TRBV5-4,TGTGCCAGCCAACAGGGATCTGGAAACACCATATATTTT,CASQQGSGNTIYF
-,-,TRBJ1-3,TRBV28,TGTGCCAGCAGTTTCTCAGTCTCTGGAAACACCATATATTTT,CASSFSVSGNTIYF
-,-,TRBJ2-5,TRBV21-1,TGTGCCAGCAGCCGCGTAACGGGGGAGCAGAAGACCCAGTACTTC,CASSRVTGEQKTQYF
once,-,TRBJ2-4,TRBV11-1,TGTGCCAGCAGCCCCAGGGGGGAAGGTCTAGCCAAAAACATTCAGTACTTC,CASSPRGEGLAKNIQYF
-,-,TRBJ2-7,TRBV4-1,TGCGCCAGCAGCCAAGCCGGGACGAGGACCTACGAGCAGTACTTC,CASSQAGTRTYEQYF
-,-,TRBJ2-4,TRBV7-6,TGTGCCAGCAGTTTGGACCTCGAAAACATTCAGTACTTC,CASSLDLENIQYF
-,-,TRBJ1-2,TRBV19,TGTGCCAGTAGCCCCACCGGGGTCTTTTATGGCTACACCTTC,CASSPTGVFYGYTF
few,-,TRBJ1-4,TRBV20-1,TGCAGTGCTAGGGAGGGCCTTTTT,CSAREGLF
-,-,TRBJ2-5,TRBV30,TGTGCCTGGGCAGACAAGCCGTTAGTGAGGACCCAGTACTTC,CAWADKPLVRTQYF
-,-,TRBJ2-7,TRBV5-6,TGTGCCAGCAGCTTGGAACCCACAGGATATTTCTACGAGCAGTACTTC,CASSLEPTGYFYEQYF
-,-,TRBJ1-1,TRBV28,TGTGCCAGCAGTTACGGGCAGAACACTGAAGCTTTCTTT,CASSYGQNTEAFF
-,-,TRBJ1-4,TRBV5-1,TGCGCCAGCAGCTTGGGAGGTTTCGAAAAACTGTTTTTT,CASSLGGFEKLFF
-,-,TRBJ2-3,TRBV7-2,TGTGCCAGCAGCTTAGCACTGCTCATCCCAGATACGCAGTATTTT,CASSLALLIPDTQYF
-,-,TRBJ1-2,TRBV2,TGTGCCAGCAGTGTTTTACCGGGCCGGGGCTACACCTTC,CASSVLPGRGYTF
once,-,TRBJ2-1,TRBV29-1,TGCAGCGTTGACCCTAGGCAACCCTACAATGAGCAGTTCTTC,CSVDPRQPYNEQFF
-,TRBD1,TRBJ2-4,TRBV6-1,TGTGCCAGCAGTGAAAGGGGACAGCTACTAGCCAAAAACATTCAGTACTTC,CASSERGQLLAKNIQYF
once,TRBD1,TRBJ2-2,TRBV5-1,TGCGCCAGCAGCCGTGGACAGGCTCATTCGAACACCGGGGAGCTGTTTTTT,CASSRGQAHSNTGELFF
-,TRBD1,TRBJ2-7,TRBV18,TGTGCCAGCTCACCCGGGACAGGGGATTACGAGCAGTACTTC,CASSPGTGDYEQYF